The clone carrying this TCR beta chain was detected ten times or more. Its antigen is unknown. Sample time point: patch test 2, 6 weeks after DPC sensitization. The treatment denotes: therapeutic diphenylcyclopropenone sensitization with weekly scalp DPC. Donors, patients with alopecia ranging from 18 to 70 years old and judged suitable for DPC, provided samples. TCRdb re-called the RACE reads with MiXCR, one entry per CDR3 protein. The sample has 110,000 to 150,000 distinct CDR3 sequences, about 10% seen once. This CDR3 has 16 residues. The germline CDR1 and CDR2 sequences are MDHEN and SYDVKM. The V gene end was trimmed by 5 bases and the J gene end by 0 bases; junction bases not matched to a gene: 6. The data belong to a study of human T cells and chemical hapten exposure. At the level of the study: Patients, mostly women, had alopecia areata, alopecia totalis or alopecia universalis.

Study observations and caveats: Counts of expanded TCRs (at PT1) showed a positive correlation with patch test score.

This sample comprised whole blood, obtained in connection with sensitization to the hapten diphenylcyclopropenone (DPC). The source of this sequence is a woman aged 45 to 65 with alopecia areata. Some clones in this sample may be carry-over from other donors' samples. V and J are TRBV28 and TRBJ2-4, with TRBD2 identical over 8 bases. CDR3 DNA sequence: TGTGCCAGCAGTAGGGCGGGAGGACGAGCCAAAAACATTCAGTACTTC. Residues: CASSRAGGRAKNIQYF.